This entry lists 10 T cell receptor beta chains sequenced from one sample in a study of cytomegalovirus exposure and HLA in healthy donors. The PCR made use of 60 Vbeta and 13 Jbeta primers. The protocol was immunoSEQ multiplex PCR, while the TCRdb copy is restricted to in-frame clones and leaves out a portion. Its clone listing holds roughly 36,000 clones. Sequencing used PBMCs. The receptors stem from a woman aged 30 to 39 in good health and CMV-seropositive.

The J gene is TRBJ2-1, the V gene TRBV7-8; D is possibly TRBD1 (6 bases). The V and J ends lost 4 bases and 0 bases respectively, with 10 bases between them. This CDR3 contains 15 residues. Germline values: CDR1 SGHVS, CDR2 FQNEAQ. In DNA form, the CDR3 reads TGTGCCAGCAGCTCGAGGACAGTCTCCTACAATGAGCAGTTCTTC. It encodes CASSSRTVSYNEQFF.

The V call is TRBV18, the J call TRBJ1-1; TRBD1 aligns across 10 bases. V trimming: 3 bases; J trimming: 4 bases; junction bases outside the gene matches: 5. CDR1 KGHSH and CDR2 LQKENI come from the germline V gene. CDR3 size: 15 residues. This chain's CDR3 is CASSPNRDRGTEAFF. The CDR3 nucleotides read TGTGCCAGCTCACCTAACCGGGACAGGGGCACTGAAGCTTTCTTT.

The chain employs TRBV10-2 and TRBJ2-1; maybe TRBD2 (7 bases). Trimming took off 5 bases at V and 3 bases at J, with 11 bases between the two ends. Germline V gene lookup returns CDR1 WSHSY and CDR2 SAAADI. The CDR3 has 14 residues. The CDR3 sequence is CASSRGGDYNEQFF. The CDR3 region has the DNA TGCGCCAGCAGTAGGGGGGGGGACTACAATGAGCAGTTCTTC.

The chain links TRBV7-8 to TRBJ2-5; D is perhaps TRBD2 (6 bases). Trimming pared 1 base from V and 5 bases from J, leaving 14 bases between. This CDR3 is built from 15 residues. Germline CDR1 is SGHVS and CDR2 is FQNEAQ. The CDR3 coding sequence is TGTGCCAGCAGCTTAGAAGTGAGGACTAAGGAGACCCAGTACTTC. Translated, it gives CASSLEVRTKETQYF.

As DNA, the CDR3 is TGTGCCAGCAGCCCGGACAGGGCGAACACCGGGGAGCTGTTTTTT. Protein sequence: CASSPDRANTGELFF. The chain uses TRBV2 and TRBJ2-2; 8 bases match TRBD1. Germline CDR1 SNHLY, CDR2 FYNNEI. V lost 6 bases to trimming and J lost 0 bases; unmatched junction nucleotides: 3. This CDR3 is 15 amino acids long.

J is TRBJ2-7 and V is TRBV5-4, with 10 bases that match TRBD1. The CDR3 runs 14 residues. The germline CDR1 and CDR2 sequences are SGHNT and YYREEE (reference sequence). Trimming took 2 bases from V and 2 from J; bases not matched to a gene: 1. The CDR3 DNA reads as TGTGCCAGCAGCTTAGGACAGGGGGCCTACGAGCAGTACTTC. Its protein product is CASSLGQGAYEQYF. The full variable domain, in which reference TRBV5-4 and TRBJ2-7 provide the parts outside the CDR3, is ETGVTQSPTHLIKTRGQQVTLRCSSQSGHNTVSWYQQALGQGPQFIFQYYREEENGRGNFPPRFSGLQFPNYSSELNVNALELDDSALYLCASSLGQGAYEQYFGPGTRLTVT.

The chain couples TRBV7-2 to TRBJ2-5; 10 bases align to TRBD2. Germline V gives CDR1 SGHTA, CDR2 FQGNSA. Trimming removed 3 bases from V and 4 bases from J; junction bases left unmatched: 8. The CDR3 length is 16 residues. For the CDR3, the DNA is TGTGCCAGCAGCTTGGGAAGCGGGGGGGCGGCAGAGACCCAGTACTTC. This codes for CASSLGSGGAAETQYF.

The CDR3: CASSSRTANYGYTF. CDR3 DNA sequence: TGTGCCAGCAGCTCCAGGACAGCTAACTATGGCTACACCTTC. The chain joins TRBV13 to TRBJ1-2; D is perhaps TRBD1 (6 bases). Germline-derived CDR1 and CDR2 are PRHDT and FYEKMQ (reference sequence). Trimming took off 4 bases at V and 0 bases at J, with 9 bases between the two ends. This CDR3 region has 14 residues. The complete variable domain, with remaining parts taken from reference TRBV13 and TRBJ1-2, reads AAGVIQSPRHLIKEKRETATLKCYPIPRHDTVYWYQQGPGQDPQFLISFYEKMQSDKGSIPDRFSAQQFSDYHSELNMSSLELGDSALYFCASSSRTANYGYTFGSGTRLTVV.

V usage is TRBV5-1 and J usage is TRBJ1-2, with a possible D match to TRBD1 (6 bases). The CDR3 covers 14 residues. Trimming removed 3 bases from V and 5 bases from J, with 14 bases in between. Germline V CDR1 and CDR2: SGHRS, YFSETQ. CDR3 DNA sequence: TGCGCCAGCAGCTCACAGGGCTTGAGGTATGGCTACACCTTC. Protein: CASSSQGLRYGYTF.

The V call is TRBV19, the J call TRBJ2-2; D uncertain. The V end lost 3 bases, the J end lost 7 bases, and 12 bases lay between the germline ends. Germline assignment: CDR1 LNHDA and CDR2 SQIVND (reference sequence). The CDR3 is made up of 14 amino acids. CDR3 region: CASSISARSGELFF. The CDR3, as DNA: TGTGCCAGTAGTATTTCGGCTCGGAGCGGGGAGCTGTTTTTT. Filled out from reference TRBV19 and TRBJ2-2, the complete variable domain reads DGGITQSPKYLFRKEGQNVTLSCEQNLNHDAMYWYRQDPGQGLRLIYYSQIVNDFQKGDIAEGYSVSREKKESFPLTVTSAQKNPTAFYLCASSISARSGELFFGEGSRLTVL.